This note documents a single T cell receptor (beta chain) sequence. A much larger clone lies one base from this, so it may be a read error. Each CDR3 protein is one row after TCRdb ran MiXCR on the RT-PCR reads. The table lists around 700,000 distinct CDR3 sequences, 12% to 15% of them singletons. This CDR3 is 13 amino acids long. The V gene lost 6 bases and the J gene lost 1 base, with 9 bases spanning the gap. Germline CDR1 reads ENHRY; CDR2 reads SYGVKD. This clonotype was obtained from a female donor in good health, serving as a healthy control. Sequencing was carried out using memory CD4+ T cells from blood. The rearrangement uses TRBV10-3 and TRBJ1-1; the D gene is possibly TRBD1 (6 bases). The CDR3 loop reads CAISRQENTEAFF. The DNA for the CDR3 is TGTGCCATCAGCCGACAGGAGAACACTGAAGCTTTCTTT.